This T cell receptor (beta chain) was recovered during a study of T cell changes during pregnancy in multiple sclerosis. Assay used: immunoSEQ multiplex PCR; TCRdb lists only in-frame clones, some missing. The profile shows roughly 13,000 clones, just over 90% of them singletons. The CDR3 contains 14 residues. V shed 5 bases, J shed 2 bases, and the junction held 3 bases outside the gene matches. Germline CDR1 MNHEY, CDR2 SMNVEV (reference sequence). This chain joins TRBV27 and TRBJ2-7; TRBD2 matches at 10 bases. This TCR derives from a female donor in good health, enrolled as a control in a pregnancy study. Sequenced material: peripheral blood, taken in the second trimester of pregnancy. CDR3 residues: CASSRLAGTYEQYF. DNA for the CDR3: TGTGCCAGCAGTCGACTAGCGGGTACCTACGAGCAGTACTTC.